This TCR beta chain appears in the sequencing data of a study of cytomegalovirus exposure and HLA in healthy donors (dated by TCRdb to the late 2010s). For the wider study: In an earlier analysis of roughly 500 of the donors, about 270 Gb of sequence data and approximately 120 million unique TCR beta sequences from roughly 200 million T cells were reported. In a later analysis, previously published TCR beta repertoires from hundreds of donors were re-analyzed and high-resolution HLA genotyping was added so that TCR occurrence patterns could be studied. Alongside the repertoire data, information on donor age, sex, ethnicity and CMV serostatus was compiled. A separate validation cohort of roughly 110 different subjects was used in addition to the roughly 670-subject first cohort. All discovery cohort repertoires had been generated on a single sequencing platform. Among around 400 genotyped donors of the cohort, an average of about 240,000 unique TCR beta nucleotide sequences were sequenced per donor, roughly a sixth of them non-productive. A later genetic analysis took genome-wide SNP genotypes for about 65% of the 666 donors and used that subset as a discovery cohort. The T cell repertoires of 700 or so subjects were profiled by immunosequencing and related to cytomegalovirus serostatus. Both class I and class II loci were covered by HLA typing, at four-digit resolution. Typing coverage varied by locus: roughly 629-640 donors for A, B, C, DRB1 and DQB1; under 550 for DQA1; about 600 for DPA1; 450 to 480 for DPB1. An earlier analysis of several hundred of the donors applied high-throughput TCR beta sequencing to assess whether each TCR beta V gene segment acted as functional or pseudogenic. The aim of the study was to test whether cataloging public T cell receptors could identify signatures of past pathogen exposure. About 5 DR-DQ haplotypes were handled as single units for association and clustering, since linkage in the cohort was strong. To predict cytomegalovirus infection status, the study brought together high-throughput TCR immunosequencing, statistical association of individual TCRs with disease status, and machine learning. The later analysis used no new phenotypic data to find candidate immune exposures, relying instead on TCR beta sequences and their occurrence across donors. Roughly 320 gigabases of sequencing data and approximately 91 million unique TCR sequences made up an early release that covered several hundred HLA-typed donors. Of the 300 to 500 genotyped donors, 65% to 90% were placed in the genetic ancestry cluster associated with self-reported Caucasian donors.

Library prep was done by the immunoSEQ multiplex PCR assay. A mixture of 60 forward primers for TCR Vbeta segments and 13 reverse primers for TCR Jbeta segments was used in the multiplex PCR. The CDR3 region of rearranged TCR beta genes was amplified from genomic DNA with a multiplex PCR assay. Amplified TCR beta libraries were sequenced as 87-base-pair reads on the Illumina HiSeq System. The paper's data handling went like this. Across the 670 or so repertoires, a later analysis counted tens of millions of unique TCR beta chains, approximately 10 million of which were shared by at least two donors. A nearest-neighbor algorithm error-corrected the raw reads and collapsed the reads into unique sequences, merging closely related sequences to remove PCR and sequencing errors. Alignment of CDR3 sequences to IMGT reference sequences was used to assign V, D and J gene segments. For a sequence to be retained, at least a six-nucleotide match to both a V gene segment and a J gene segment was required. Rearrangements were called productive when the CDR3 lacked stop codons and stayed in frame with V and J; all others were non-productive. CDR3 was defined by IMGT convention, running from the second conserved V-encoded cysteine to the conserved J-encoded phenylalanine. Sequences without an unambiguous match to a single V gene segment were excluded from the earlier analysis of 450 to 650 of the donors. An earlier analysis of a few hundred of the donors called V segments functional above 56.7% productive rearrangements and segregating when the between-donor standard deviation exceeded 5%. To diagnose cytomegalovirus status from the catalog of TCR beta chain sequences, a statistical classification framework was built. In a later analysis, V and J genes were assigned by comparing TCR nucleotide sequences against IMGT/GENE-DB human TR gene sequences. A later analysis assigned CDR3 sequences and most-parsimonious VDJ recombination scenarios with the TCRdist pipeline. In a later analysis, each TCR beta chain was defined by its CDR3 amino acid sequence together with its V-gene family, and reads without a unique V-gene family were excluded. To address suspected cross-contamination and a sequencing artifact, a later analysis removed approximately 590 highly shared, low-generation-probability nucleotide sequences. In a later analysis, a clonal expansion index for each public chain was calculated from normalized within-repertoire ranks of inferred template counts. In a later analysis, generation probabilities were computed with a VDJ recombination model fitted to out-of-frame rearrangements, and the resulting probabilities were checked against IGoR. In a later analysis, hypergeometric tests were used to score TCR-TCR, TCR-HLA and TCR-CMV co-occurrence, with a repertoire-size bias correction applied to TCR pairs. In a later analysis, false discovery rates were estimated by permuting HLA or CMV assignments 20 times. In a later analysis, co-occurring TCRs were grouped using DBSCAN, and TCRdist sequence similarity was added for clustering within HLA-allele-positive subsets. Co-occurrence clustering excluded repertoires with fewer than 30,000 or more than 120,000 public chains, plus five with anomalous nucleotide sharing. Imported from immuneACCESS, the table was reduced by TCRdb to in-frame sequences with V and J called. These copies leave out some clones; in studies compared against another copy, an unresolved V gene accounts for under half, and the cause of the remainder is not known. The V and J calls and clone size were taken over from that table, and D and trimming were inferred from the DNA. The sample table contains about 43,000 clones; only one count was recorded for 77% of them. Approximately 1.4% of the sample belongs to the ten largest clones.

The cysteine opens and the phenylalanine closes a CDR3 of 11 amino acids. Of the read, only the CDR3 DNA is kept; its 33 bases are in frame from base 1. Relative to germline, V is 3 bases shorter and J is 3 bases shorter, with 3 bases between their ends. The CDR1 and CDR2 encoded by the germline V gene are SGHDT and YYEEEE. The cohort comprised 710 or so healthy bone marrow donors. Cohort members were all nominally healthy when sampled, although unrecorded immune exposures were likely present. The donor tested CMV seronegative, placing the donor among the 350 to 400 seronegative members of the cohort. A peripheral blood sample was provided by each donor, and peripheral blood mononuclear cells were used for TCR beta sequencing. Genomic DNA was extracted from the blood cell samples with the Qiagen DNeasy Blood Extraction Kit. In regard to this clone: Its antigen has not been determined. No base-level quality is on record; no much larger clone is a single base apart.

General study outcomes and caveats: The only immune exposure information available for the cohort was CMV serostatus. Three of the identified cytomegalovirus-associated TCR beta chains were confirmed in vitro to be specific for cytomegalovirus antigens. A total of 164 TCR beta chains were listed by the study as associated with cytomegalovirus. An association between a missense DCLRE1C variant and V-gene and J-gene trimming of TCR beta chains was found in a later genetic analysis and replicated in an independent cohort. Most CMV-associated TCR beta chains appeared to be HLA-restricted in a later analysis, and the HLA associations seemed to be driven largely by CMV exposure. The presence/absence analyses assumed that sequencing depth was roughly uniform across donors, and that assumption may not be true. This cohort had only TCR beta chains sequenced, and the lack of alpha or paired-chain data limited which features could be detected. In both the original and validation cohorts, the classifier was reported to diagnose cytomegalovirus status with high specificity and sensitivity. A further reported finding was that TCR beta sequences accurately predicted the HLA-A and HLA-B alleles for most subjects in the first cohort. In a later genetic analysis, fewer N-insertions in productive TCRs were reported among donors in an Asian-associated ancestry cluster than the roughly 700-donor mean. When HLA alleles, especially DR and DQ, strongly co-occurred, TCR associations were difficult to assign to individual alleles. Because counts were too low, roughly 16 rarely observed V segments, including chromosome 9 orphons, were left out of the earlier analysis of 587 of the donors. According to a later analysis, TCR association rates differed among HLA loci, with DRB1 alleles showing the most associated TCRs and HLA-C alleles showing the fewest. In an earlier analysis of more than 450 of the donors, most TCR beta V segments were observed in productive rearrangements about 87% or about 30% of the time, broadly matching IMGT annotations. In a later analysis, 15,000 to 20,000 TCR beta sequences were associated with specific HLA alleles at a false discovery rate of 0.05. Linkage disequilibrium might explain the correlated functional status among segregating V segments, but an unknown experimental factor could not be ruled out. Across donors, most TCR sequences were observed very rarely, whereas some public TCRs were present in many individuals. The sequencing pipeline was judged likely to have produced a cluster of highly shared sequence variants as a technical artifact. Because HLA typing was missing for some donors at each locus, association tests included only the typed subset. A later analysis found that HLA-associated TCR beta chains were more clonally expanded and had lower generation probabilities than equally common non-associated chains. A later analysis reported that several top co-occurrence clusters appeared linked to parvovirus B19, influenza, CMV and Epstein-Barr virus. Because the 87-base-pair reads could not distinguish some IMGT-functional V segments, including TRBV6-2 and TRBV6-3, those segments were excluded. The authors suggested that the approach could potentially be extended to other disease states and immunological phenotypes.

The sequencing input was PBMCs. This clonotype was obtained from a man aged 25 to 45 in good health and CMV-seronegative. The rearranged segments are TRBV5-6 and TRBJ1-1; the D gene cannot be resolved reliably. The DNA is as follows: TGTGCCAGCAGCTCGTACACTGAAGCTTTCTTT. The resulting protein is CASSSYTEAFF.